The source of this T cell receptor beta chain is a study of CD8 T cells in Susac syndrome. The CDR3 sequence is 16 residues long. CDR1 SGDLS and CDR2 YYNGEE come from the germline V gene. Trimming took 0 bases from V and 2 from J, leaving 15 bases between them. About 0.5 to 1 ug RNA was reverse transcribed with random hexamers. TCRdb re-called the immunoSEQ multiplex PCR reads with MiXCR, one entry per CDR3 protein. This table has 150,000 to 200,000 distinct CDR3 sequences, roughly 94% appearing once. Diagnostic criteria for definite or probable disease, in their recently defined form, were met by the patients with Susac syndrome.

The chain combines TRBV9 with TRBJ2-7; D unresolved. The receptor was derived from a human donor with Susac syndrome. Sequencing was done on a sample of CD4+ T cells from PBMCs. CDR3 sequence reads: CASSVARSNGPYEQYF. The CDR3 DNA sequence: TGTGCCAGCAGCGTAGCTAGGTCTAATGGGCCCTACGAGCAGTACTTC.